The rows below give T cell receptor beta chains drawn from one sample of a study of CD8 T cells in Susac syndrome. TCRdb re-called the immunoSEQ multiplex PCR reads with MiXCR, one entry per CDR3 protein. The sample carries 180,000 or so distinct CDR3 sequences, approximately 95% recorded once. Sequencing was carried out using CD4+ T cells from PBMCs. These receptors were collected from a human donor with multiple sclerosis. The CDR3 runs from the conserved cysteine through the conserved F or W. Each record gives: D gene, V gene, J gene, clone size, CDR3 DNA, CDR3 protein. A D gene is named only where the DNA matches it firmly. Clone size is not always given. Where it is, it says once, few, many or a class for expanded clones.

TRBD2	TRBV20-1	TRBJ2-3	NA	TGCAGTGGTCGGGGGGTAAGCACAGATACGCAGTATTTT	CSGRGVSTDTQYF
NA	TRBV2	TRBJ1-1	NA	TGTGCCAGCAGACCCAGTCTGAACACTGAAGCTTTCTTT	CASRPSLNTEAFF
NA	TRBV7-9	TRBJ1-1	NA	TGTGCCAGCAGCCACCCCCCGGGAAACACTGAAGCTTTCTTT	CASSHPPGNTEAFF
NA	TRBV11-2	TRBJ2-6	NA	TGTGCCAGCAGCTTATTCGCCAACGTCCTGACTTTC	CASSLFANVLTF
NA	TRBV20-1	TRBJ1-2	once	TGCAGTGCTAGAATCCCGGAACAGCGTGGCTACACCTTC	CSARIPEQRGYTF
NA	TRBV4-2	TRBJ2-7	NA	TGTGCCAGCAGCCAGAGGCGGGGCATGTCCTACGAGCAGTACTTC	CASSQRRGMSYEQYF
TRBD1	TRBV2	TRBJ2-5	few	TGTGCCAGCAGTGGGACAGGGGAAGAGACCCAGTACTTC	CASSGTGEETQYF
NA	TRBV28	TRBJ1-1	NA	TGTGCCAGCAGGGCCCGCAGGACTTTCTTT	CASRARRTFF
NA	TRBV5-4	TRBJ2-5	NA	TGTGCCAGCAACTTCCAGAAACAAGAGACCCAGTACTTC	CASNFQKQETQYF
TRBD1	TRBV29-1	TRBJ2-7	NA	TGCAGCGTTGGGGACAGGGGTCTCTACGAGCAGTACTTC	CSVGDRGLYEQYF
NA	TRBV5-4	TRBJ1-4	once	TGTGCCAGCAGCTTGGAACCCGTGGGTGAAAAACTGTTTTTT	CASSLEPVGEKLFF
TRBD1	TRBV5-1	TRBJ2-5	NA	TGCGCCAGCAGCTTAAGGGGGCGGTTAGAGACCCAGTACTTC	CASSLRGRLETQYF
TRBD2	TRBV20-1	TRBJ2-7	NA	TGCAGTGCTAGAGCTAGCGGGGGGACATCCTACGAGCAGTACTTC	CSARASGGTSYEQYF
NA	TRBV23-1	TRBJ2-2	NA	TGCGCCAGCAGTCAAATCCAGGGATTGAGCACCGGGGAGCTGTTTTTT	CASSQIQGLSTGELFF
TRBD1	TRBV30	TRBJ1-2	NA	TGTGCCTGGACAACACTTGCCGGGACAGGGATCTATGGCTACACCTTC	CAWTTLAGTGIYGYTF
TRBD2	TRBV12-3/TRBV12-4	TRBJ2-3	NA	TGTGCCAGCAGTTCTGGGACTACCGGACGGTATTTT	CASSSGTTGRYF
NA	TRBV5-1	TRBJ1-2	NA	TGCGCCAGCAGCTGGAGGCCGGGGGAGGGCTACACCTTC	CASSWRPGEGYTF
NA	TRBV2	TRBJ2-1	few	TGTGCCAGCAGTCGTACAGGGTACAATGAGCAGTTCTTC	CASSRTGYNEQFF
NA	TRBV3-1	TRBJ2-1	NA	TGTGCCAGCAGCCAAGATAAGAGCTCCTACAATGAGCAGTTCTTC	CASSQDKSSYNEQFF
NA	TRBV15	TRBJ2-5	NA	TGTGCCACCAGCAGGGAAACTAGCCGGCCAGAGACCCAGTACTTC	CATSRETSRPETQYF
NA	TRBV19	TRBJ1-6	NA	TGTGCCAGTAGTATAGAAGAGGGTAACAATTCACCCCTCCACTTT	CASSIEEGNNSPLHF
NA	TRBV13	TRBJ2-5	NA	TGTGCCAGCAGCGAGGTACCAGGAGGGACCCAGTACTTC	CASSEVPGGTQYF
TRBD2	TRBV4-3	TRBJ2-7	NA	TGCGCCAGCAGCCTCGGGGAGGGGTCCTACGAGCAGTACTTC	CASSLGEGSYEQYF
TRBD1	TRBV23-1	TRBJ2-5	NA	TGCGCCAGCAGTCAACCTACCGGGACAGGGGGACAAGAGACCCAGTACTTC	CASSQPTGTGGQETQYF
NA	TRBV29-1	TRBJ1-2	NA	TGCAGCGTTGATGGGGATGGCTACACCTTC	CSVDGDGYTF
TRBD1	TRBV10-3	TRBJ2-1	once	TGTGCCATCATGATACAGGGGGAACAAGATGAGCAGTTCTTC	CAIMIQGEQDEQFF
TRBD1	TRBV30	TRBJ2-7	NA	TGTGCCTGGAGACTGACAGGGGCCTCCTACGAGCAGTACTTC	CAWRLTGASYEQYF
TRBD1	TRBV29-1	TRBJ1-3	NA	TGCAGCGCCTTTGGGACAGTCTCTGGAAACACCATATATTTT	CSAFGTVSGNTIYF
NA	TRBV20-1	TRBJ2-7	NA	TGCAGTGCTAGTTACCCTAAGGCGGCGCACTACGAGCAGTACTTC	CSASYPKAAHYEQYF
NA	TRBV20-1	TRBJ1-1	NA	TGCAGTGCTAGTAATACAGGGCCCACTGAAGCTTTCTTT	CSASNTGPTEAFF
TRBD1	TRBV4-3	TRBJ1-2	NA	TGCGCCAGCAGCCCCCAGGGGGCAGGGGATGGCTACACCTTC	CASSPQGAGDGYTF
TRBD2	TRBV29-1	TRBJ2-1	NA	TGCAGCGTTGATATAGCGGGGGGGGATGAGCAGTTCTTC	CSVDIAGGDEQFF
NA	TRBV14	TRBJ1-5	NA	TGTGCCAGCAGCCAAGATCCGTATCAGCCCCAGCATTTT	CASSQDPYQPQHF
NA	TRBV30	TRBJ1-2	NA	TGTGCCTGGAGTTTAGTTGGACCGAATTATGGCTACACCTTC	CAWSLVGPNYGYTF
TRBD1	TRBV29-1	TRBJ2-7	once	TGCAGCGTTGCGTCGGGACAGGGATACGAGCAGTACTTC	CSVASGQGYEQYF
NA	TRBV19	TRBJ2-7	NA	TGTGCCAGTAGTACGCGTGGGTACGAGCAGTACTTC	CASSTRGYEQYF
NA	TRBV20-1	TRBJ2-1	once	TGCAGTGCTAGATCGTCCCCCTACAATGAGCAGTTCTTC	CSARSSPYNEQFF
NA	TRBV29-1	TRBJ2-7	once	TGCAGCGTTCTAGGGGGGCCCGCCTACGAGCAGTACTTC	CSVLGGPAYEQYF
TRBD1	TRBV2	TRBJ2-2	NA	TGTGCCAGCATTCAGAGGGGGCCCACCGGGGAGCTGTTTTTT	CASIQRGPTGELFF
NA	TRBV20-1	TRBJ1-2	NA	TGCAGTGCCTCCCTTACGTGGGGAGGAATGTATGGCTACACCTTC	CSASLTWGGMYGYTF